Listed below are T cell receptor beta chains from one sample, sequenced in a study of shared clonotypes between healthy human individuals. Sequencing used immunoSEQ multiplex PCR; TCRdb keeps in-frame clones, though not all of them. The data hold approximately 1,000,000 clones, with approximately 80% observed a single time. Sequenced: memory CD4+ T cells from PBMCs. These TCRs come from a man between 18 and 29 years old in good health. Some clones in this sample may be carry-over from other donors' samples. CDR3s include the opening cysteine and the closing phenylalanine or tryptophan. D genes are given only for firm matches. Size is stated for part of the rows, as once, few or many counts, or as a class when the clone is expanded.

NA	14	TRBD2	TRBV5-1	TRBJ2-3	TGCGCCAGCAGCTACCGACTAGCCACAGATACGCAGTATTTT	CASSYRLATDTQYF
NA	14	TRBD2	TRBV7-9	TRBJ2-1	TGTGCCAGCACCGCCGGGACTAGCCCGTATGAGCAGTTCTTC	CASTAGTSPYEQFF
NA	13	NA	TRBV11-2	TRBJ1-2	TGTGCCAGCAGCCTAGAGCGGTTTTTGGGCTACACCTTC	CASSLERFLGYTF
once	17	NA	TRBV11-2	TRBJ2-3	TGTGCCAGCAGCCGAGGCGGAGCGGTCTTAGGTCGGGATACGCAGTATTTT	CASSRGGAVLGRDTQYF
few	15	NA	TRBV6-5	TRBJ1-5	TGTGCCAGCAGGAGGGGTTTTGAAGGCAATCAGCCCCAGCATTTT	CASRRGFEGNQPQHF
few	15	NA	TRBV18	TRBJ1-1	TGTGCCAGCTCACCAAGGGAGATCGCCGCTACTGAAGCTTTCTTT	CASSPREIAATEAFF
NA	15	NA	TRBV4-3	TRBJ2-3	TGCGCCAGCAGCCAAGATACGGGGAGGAAAGATACGCAGTATTTT	CASSQDTGRKDTQYF
NA	13	NA	TRBV5-1	TRBJ2-7	TGCGCCAGCAGCTTGAATCCCACCTACGAGCAGTACTTC	CASSLNPTYEQYF
few	15	TRBD2	TRBV5-1	TRBJ2-2	TGCGCCAGCAGCTCCCTTGGGGGGGACACCGGGGAGCTGTTTTTT	CASSSLGGDTGELFF
NA	17	NA	TRBV7-8	TRBJ2-2	TGTGCCAGCAGCTTAGGTGCAGGAGGTACTTACACCGGGGAGCTGTTTTTT	CASSLGAGGTYTGELFF
NA	16	NA	TRBV9	TRBJ1-1	TGTGCCAGCAGCGTAGCGGTGGGGGCTCTCAACACTGAAGCTTTCTTT	CASSVAVGALNTEAFF
many	15	NA	TRBV5-1	TRBJ2-1	TGCGCCAGCAGCGTCCTTTTATCGGGGAACAATGAGCAGTTCTTC	CASSVLLSGNNEQFF
NA	15	TRBD1	TRBV5-1	TRBJ2-5	TGCGCCAGCAGCTTGCTGGACAGGTCTCAAGAGACCCAGTACTTC	CASSLLDRSQETQYF
NA	14	NA	TRBV2	TRBJ1-5	TGTGCCAGCAGATCGGACAGCGACTATGCAGCCCAGCATTTT	CASRSDSDYAAQHF
NA	14	NA	TRBV9	TRBJ2-2	TGTGCCAGCAGCGTGACTTCGAACACCGGGGAGCTGTTTTTT	CASSVTSNTGELFF
NA	11	NA	TRBV2	TRBJ2-7	TGTGCCGGCAGACAGGCCTACGAGCAGTACTTC	CAGRQAYEQYF
NA	15	NA	TRBV6-1	TRBJ2-2	TGTGCCAGCATCCGTTTCGGGGAGGACACCGGGGAGCTGTTTTTT	CASIRFGEDTGELFF
NA	15	TRBD1	TRBV28	TRBJ2-5	TGTGCCAGCAGTCGCCGGGACAGGGACCTGGGGACCCAGTACTTC	CASSRRDRDLGTQYF
NA	15	NA	TRBV28	TRBJ1-4	TGTGCCAGCAGTGCTGCGACAGCGGCTAATGAAAAACTGTTTTTT	CASSAATAANEKLFF
NA	13	NA	TRBV7-2	TRBJ1-1	TGTGCCAGCAGCTTGTATGCGGCAGGTGAAGCTTTCTTT	CASSLYAAGEAFF
NA	14	TRBD1	TRBV19	TRBJ1-2	TGTGCCAGTAGTATAGCGGGACAGCCCTATGGCTACACCTTC	CASSIAGQPYGYTF
NA	13	NA	TRBV30	TRBJ1-4	TGTGCCTGGAGACGGGGACTTAGGGAAAAACTGTTTTTT	CAWRRGLREKLFF